These 21 T cell receptor beta chains came from one sample sequenced in a study of shared clonotypes between healthy human individuals. TCRdb's table, derived via immunoSEQ multiplex PCR, lists solely in-frame clones and lacks some. The table records 330,000 or so clones, 74% of them present only once. Sequenced: memory CD4+ T cells sorted from blood. Described subset: CD45RA-negative fraction. The receptors stem from a man between 25 and 39 years old in good health.

On this clone: Other DNA sequences in this sample translate to the same CDR3. J is TRBJ2-5 and V is TRBV5-6; tentatively, D is TRBD1 (6 bases). Germline V gives CDR1 SGHDT, CDR2 YYEEEE. This CDR3 contains 14 residues. V was shortened by 3 bases and J by 5 bases, with 14 bases between the two germline ends. The CDR3 coding sequence is TGTGCCAGCAGCTACCGTCAGGGGTTGGAGACCCAGTACTTC. This gives the protein CASSYRQGLETQYF.

V usage is TRBV19 and J usage is TRBJ2-3, with TRBD2 matching 9 bases. The CDR3 totals 15 residues. Germline V gives CDR1 LNHDA, CDR2 SQIVND (reference sequence). After removal of 0 bases from V and 6 bases from J, the junction contained 4 bases not matched to a gene. CDR3 DNA: TGTGCCAGTAGTATAGATAGCGGGAGTGGCGATACGCAGTATTTT. Translation gives CASSIDSGSGDTQYF.

The chain joins TRBV7-2 to TRBJ2-5; TRBD2 aligns across 9 bases. With 3 bases clipped from V and 1 base from J, the junction kept 3 bases outside the gene matches. The CDR3 is 15 amino acids. CDR1 and CDR2 from the germline V gene are SGHTA and FQGNSA. This CDR3 is CASSFGTSLQETQYF. CDR3 nucleotides: TGTGCCAGCAGCTTCGGGACTAGCCTCCAAGAGACCCAGTACTTC.

A note on this clone: Distinct nucleotide sequences in the sample also encode this CDR3. The CDR3 nucleotides read TGTGCCAGCAGTCCCGGGGGGCAAGAGACCCAGTACTTC. Its protein is CASSPGGQETQYF. V and J are TRBV6-6 and TRBJ2-5; 7 bases agree with TRBD2. Germline trimming cut 5 bases from V and 2 bases from J; bases unmatched to any gene: 2. The CDR3 totals 13 residues. CDR1 and CDR2 (germline): MNHNY, SVGAGI (reference sequence).

The chain joins TRBV2 to TRBJ2-3, with D perhaps matching TRBD2 (6 bases). Germline lookup yields CDR1 SNHLY and CDR2 FYNNEI. The ends were cut back, 8 bases at V and 2 bases at J, with 17 bases in the middle. This CDR3 has 15 amino acids. The CDR3 coding sequence is TGTGCCAGCGACCCCCCCGGGAGTGTCACAGATACGCAGTATTTT. It specifies CASDPPGSVTDTQYF.

In this sample, this clone turned up once. The genes are TRBV6-1 and TRBJ2-7; D gene ambiguous. Trimming left V 0 bases short and J 3 bases short, with 15 bases between. This CDR3 comprises 16 residues. CDR1 and CDR2 from the germline V gene are MNHNS and SASEGT. DNA for the CDR3: TGTGCCAGCAGTGAAGCGCTATTAGGGCTCAACTACGAGCAGTACTTC. It encodes CASSEALLGLNYEQYF.

Only one count was recorded for this clone. This chain connects TRBV5-4 to TRBJ2-2; D possibly corresponds to TRBD2 (6 bases). Germline V gene lookup returns CDR1 SGHNT and CDR2 YYREEE (reference sequence). The CDR3 is 16 amino acids. Trimming stripped 4 bases from V and 5 bases from J, with 18 bases between. The CDR3 bases are TGTGCCAGCAGCCGTACTCCGGGGGTGGAGACCGGGGAGCTGTTTTTT. Encoded protein: CASSRTPGVETGELFF.

This clone has more than one count but fewer than ten. This sequence joins TRBV11-2 and TRBJ2-2; TRBD1 aligns across 10 bases. V lost 4 bases and J lost 0; bases outside the gene matches: 2. CDR3 size: 16 residues. Germline V CDR1 and CDR2: SGHAT, FQNNGV. This chain's CDR3 is CASSSTGGSNTGELFF. The CDR3 nucleotides are TGTGCCAGCAGCTCGACAGGGGGCTCGAACACCGGGGAGCTGTTTTTT.

The chain joins TRBV6-5 to TRBJ2-3; TRBD2 matches at 8 bases. The V gene end was trimmed by 6 bases and the J gene end by 5 bases; junction bases not matched to a gene: 10. CDR1 MNHEY and CDR2 SVGAGI come from the germline V gene. The length of the CDR3 is 15 residues. CDR3 in DNA: TGTGCCAGCAGCCCCCGGGAGGGGTTCGGAGATACGCAGTATTTT. It translates to CASSPREGFGDTQYF.

The J gene is TRBJ1-1, the V gene TRBV7-9; no clear D gene. Germline lookup yields CDR1 SEHNR and CDR2 FQNEAQ (reference sequence). V was cut by 5 bases and J by 5 bases, with 9 bases left in between. There are 12 residues in the CDR3. As DNA, the CDR3 is TGTGCCAGCAGCCTATACCTAACTGAAGCTTTCTTT. This codes for CASSLYLTEAFF.

V is TRBV4-3 and J is TRBJ2-5, with D possibly being TRBD1 or TRBD2 (5 bases each). V lost 0 bases and J 2 bases, leaving 16 bases between the germline ends. This CDR3 spans 17 amino acids. Germline CDR1 LGHNA, CDR2 YSLEER. In DNA form, the CDR3 reads TGCGCCAGCAGCCAAGAAGTGATAGGGACGGGACAAGAGACCCAGTACTTC. This translates into CASSQEVIGTGQETQYF.

The chain recombines TRBV28 with TRBJ1-1; no firm D call. This CDR3 has 11 amino acids. The V gene's germline CDR1 is MDHEN and CDR2 SYDVKM. The V gene lost 8 bases and the J gene lost 6 bases, with 10 bases spanning the gap. Here the CDR3 reads CASRKVAEAFF. The CDR3 DNA reads as TGTGCCAGCCGGAAAGTCGCTGAAGCTTTCTTT. Filled out from reference TRBV28 and TRBJ1-1, the complete variable domain reads DVKVTQSSRYLVKRTGEKVFLECVQDMDHENMFWYRQDPGLGLRLIYFSYDVKMKEKGDIPEGYSVSREKKERFSLILESASTNQTSMYLCASRKVAEAFFGQGTRLTVV.

In its sample, this clone was seen once. J is TRBJ2-5 and V is TRBV5-1; perhaps TRBD1 as D (5 bases). Trimming removed 4 bases from V and 1 base from J, with 17 bases in between. The CDR3 is 16 residues long. Germline V gene sequence: CDR1 SGHRS, CDR2 YFSETQ. The CDR3 coding sequence is TGCGCCAGCAGCACCACCTCAGGGAAGGCCCAAGAGACCCAGTACTTC. Protein sequence: CASSTTSGKAQETQYF.

The chain carries TRBV28 and TRBJ1-2; tentatively, D is TRBD1 (6 bases). Trimming stripped 6 bases from V and 5 bases from J, with 7 bases between. CDR1 and CDR2 (germline): MDHEN, SYDVKM. The CDR3 contains 11 residues. In DNA form, the CDR3 reads TGTGCCAGCAGCACAGGGTATGGCTACACCTTC. Amino acid sequence: CASSTGYGYTF.

The chain combines TRBV15 with TRBJ1-2; unclear D gene. Germline loops: CDR1 LNHNV, CDR2 YYDKDF (reference sequence). The V end was cut by 4 bases, the J end by 2 bases, with 8 bases between. This CDR3 has 13 amino acids. CDR3 DNA: TGTGCCACCAGCAAGTCGGGAAACTATGGCTACACCTTC. It specifies CATSKSGNYGYTF.

This clone was detected only a few times. The same CDR3 also results from other DNA sequences found in this sample. The chain links TRBV5-4 to TRBJ2-3; D not certain. Germline loops: CDR1 SGHNT, CDR2 YYREEE (reference sequence). The CDR3 is 14 amino acids. V lost 4 bases and J 0 bases, leaving 9 bases between the germline ends. The CDR3 spells CASSRPPSTDTQYF. In nucleotides, the CDR3 is TGTGCCAGCAGCCGCCCGCCGAGCACAGATACGCAGTATTTT.

The chain combines TRBV2 with TRBJ1-3; D is unclear. Trimming pared 4 bases from V and 0 bases from J, leaving 10 bases between. The CDR3 spans 15 residues. Germline loops: CDR1 SNHLY, CDR2 FYNNEI. The CDR3 is CASSGTVLSGNTIYF. CDR3 bases: TGTGCCAGCAGTGGCACAGTCCTCTCTGGAAACACCATATATTTT.

The J gene is TRBJ2-3, the V gene TRBV4-3, with 12 bases fitting TRBD2. The germline gives CDR1 LGHNA, CDR2 YSLEER. Trimming at V came to 4 bases and at J to 2 bases, leaving 1 base not matched to a gene. CDR3 size: 15 residues. The CDR3 DNA is TGCGCCAGCAGCCGACTAGCGGGAGCCACAGATACGCAGTATTTT. Protein sequence: CASSRLAGATDTQYF.

The rearrangement joins TRBV11-2 to TRBJ2-4; 7 nucleotides match TRBD2. The CDR3 has 12 amino acids. Per the germline V gene, CDR1 is SGHAT and CDR2 is FQNNGV. The V gene end was trimmed by 1 base and the J gene end by 14 bases; junction bases not matched to a gene: 5. CDR3 DNA sequence: TGTGCCAGCAGCTTAGCCGGGGGGACGGAGTACTTC. This gives the protein CASSLAGGTEYF.

This clone was found a few times. The chain joins TRBV2 to TRBJ1-2; D is unclear. CDR3 length: 17 residues. V was cut by 2 bases and J by 4 bases, with 20 bases left in between. The germline gives CDR1 SNHLY, CDR2 FYNNEI. The CDR3 loop is CASSERSVQSQRYGYTF. As DNA, the CDR3 is TGTGCCAGCAGTGAAAGGTCCGTACAGTCGCAACGCTATGGCTACACCTTC.

The rearrangement joins TRBV2 to TRBJ2-6; tentatively, D is TRBD1 (6 bases). V lost 4 bases and J lost 2, with 9 bases in between. CDR3 size: 15 residues. The V gene's germline CDR1 is SNHLY and CDR2 FYNNEI. The CDR3 region has the DNA TGTGCCAGCAGTGCTGCAGGGGCTGGGGCCAACGTCCTGACTTTC. Protein product: CASSAAGAGANVLTF.